The rows below give T cell receptor beta chains drawn from one sample of a study of molecular identifiers for immune sequencing clone quantification. TCRdb re-analysed the PCR reads in MiXCR, keeping a single row per CDR3 protein. This table holds approximately 40,000 distinct CDR3 sequences, 15% to 20% found once. Sequencing was performed on naive CD8+ T cells from blood, with Jurkat cell RNA spiked in. The receptors originated from a human donor in good health. Some libraries in this study had Jurkat cell RNA spiked in. The CDR3 runs from the conserved cysteine through the conserved F or W. Each record gives: J gene, D gene, V gene, clone size, CDR3 protein, CDR3 DNA. D genes are given only for firm matches. Expanded clones get a size class; other rows say once, few or many, or leave the size out.

J gene: TRBJ2-1; D gene: -; V gene: TRBV7-6; clone size: -; CDR3 protein: CASSLRGEQFF; CDR3 DNA: TGTGCCAGCAGCTTACGCGGAGAGCAGTTCTTC
J gene: TRBJ2-7; D gene: -; V gene: TRBV20-1; clone size: many; CDR3 protein: CSADNRDTAYEQYF; CDR3 DNA: TGCAGTGCCGACAACCGGGACACAGCCTACGAGCAGTACTTC
J gene: TRBJ2-3; D gene: -; V gene: TRBV7-2; clone size: medium-sized; CDR3 protein: CASSLFPPDPSTDTQYF; CDR3 DNA: TGTGCCAGCAGCTTATTCCCTCCGGACCCCAGCACAGATACGCAGTATTTT
J gene: TRBJ1-2; D gene: -; V gene: TRBV9; clone size: few; CDR3 protein: CASSARGGRKGYGYTF; CDR3 DNA: TGTGCCAGCAGCGCGCGAGGCGGCAGGAAGGGCTATGGCTACACCTTC
J gene: TRBJ2-2; D gene: -; V gene: TRBV7-9; clone size: many; CDR3 protein: CASSPRRRDDTGELFF; CDR3 DNA: TGTGCCAGCAGCCCCCGTCGGCGGGATGACACCGGGGAGCTGTTTTTT
J gene: TRBJ2-3; D gene: -; V gene: TRBV4-3; clone size: -; CDR3 protein: CASSQGGTPTDTQYF; CDR3 DNA: TGCGCCAGCAGCCAAGGCGGGACACCCACAGATACGCAGTATTTT
J gene: TRBJ2-7; D gene: -; V gene: TRBV4-2; clone size: few; CDR3 protein: CASSQAFSYEQYF; CDR3 DNA: TGTGCCAGCAGCCAAGCTTTCTCCTACGAGCAGTACTTC
J gene: TRBJ2-3; D gene: -; V gene: TRBV14; clone size: few; CDR3 protein: CASSETPDTQYF; CDR3 DNA: TGTGCCAGCAGCGAAACCCCCGATACGCAGTATTTT
J gene: TRBJ2-7; D gene: -; V gene: TRBV5-6; clone size: -; CDR3 protein: CASSFGGTYEQYF; CDR3 DNA: TGTGCCAGCAGCTTTGGGGGAACCTACGAGCAGTACTTC
J gene: TRBJ2-7; D gene: -; V gene: TRBV3-1; clone size: many; CDR3 protein: CASSHDTPSYEQYF; CDR3 DNA: TGTGCCAGCAGCCACGACACTCCGTCCTACGAGCAGTACTTC
J gene: TRBJ2-1; D gene: TRBD2; V gene: TRBV3-1; clone size: few; CDR3 protein: CASSSAGGRSYEQFF; CDR3 DNA: TGTGCCAGCAGTTCCGCCGGCGGGAGGTCCTATGAGCAGTTCTTC
J gene: TRBJ2-2; D gene: -; V gene: TRBV7-9; clone size: -; CDR3 protein: CASAPPGELFF; CDR3 DNA: TGTGCCAGCGCCCCCCCGGGAGAGCTGTTTTTT
J gene: TRBJ2-2; D gene: -; V gene: TRBV6-5; clone size: many; CDR3 protein: CASSPGGPGELFF; CDR3 DNA: TGTGCCAGCAGCCCAGGGGGGCCCGGGGAGCTGTTTTTT
J gene: TRBJ2-7; D gene: -; V gene: TRBV7-2; clone size: many; CDR3 protein: CASSLSGSYEQYF; CDR3 DNA: TGTGCCAGCAGCTTATCCGGATCCTACGAGCAGTACTTC
J gene: TRBJ2-7; D gene: -; V gene: TRBV18; clone size: -; CDR3 protein: CASSPRGLFGYEQYF; CDR3 DNA: TGTGCCAGCTCACCACGTGGGTTGTTTGGCTACGAGCAGTACTTC
J gene: TRBJ2-5; D gene: -; V gene: TRBV4-1; clone size: many; CDR3 protein: CASSQDQRGRGETQYF; CDR3 DNA: TGCGCCAGCAGCCAAGATCAAAGGGGGAGGGGTGAGACCCAGTACTTC
J gene: TRBJ2-7; D gene: -; V gene: TRBV2; clone size: many; CDR3 protein: CASNGYEQYF; CDR3 DNA: TGTGCCAGCAACGGGTACGAGCAGTACTTC
J gene: TRBJ2-1; D gene: -; V gene: TRBV29-1; clone size: -; CDR3 protein: CSVEDLAWAGRGGDEQFF; CDR3 DNA: TGCAGCGTTGAAGATTTGGCCTGGGCGGGACGGGGTGGAGATGAGCAGTTCTTC
J gene: TRBJ2-1; D gene: -; V gene: TRBV19; clone size: -; CDR3 protein: CASSIEHASYYEQFF; CDR3 DNA: TGTGCCAGTAGTATAGAGCACGCCAGTTACTATGAGCAGTTCTTC
J gene: TRBJ1-2; D gene: -; V gene: TRBV12-5; clone size: few; CDR3 protein: CASGLVESMDGYTF; CDR3 DNA: TGTGCTAGTGGTTTGGTTGAATCGATGGATGGCTACACCTTC
J gene: TRBJ2-3; D gene: -; V gene: TRBV4-3; clone size: many; CDR3 protein: CASSQGRHTDTQYF; CDR3 DNA: TGCGCCAGCAGCCAAGGAAGACACACAGATACGCAGTATTTT
J gene: TRBJ2-1; D gene: -; V gene: TRBV7-3; clone size: -; CDR3 protein: CASSFTGTNEQFF; CDR3 DNA: TGTGCCAGCAGCTTCACCGGGACCAATGAGCAGTTCTTC
J gene: TRBJ2-3; D gene: TRBD2; V gene: TRBV18; clone size: many; CDR3 protein: CASSPVGLAGSDTQYF; CDR3 DNA: TGTGCCAGCTCACCAGTCGGACTAGCGGGGAGCGATACGCAGTATTTT
J gene: TRBJ2-7; D gene: TRBD1; V gene: TRBV9; clone size: many; CDR3 protein: CASSGRDRGYSYEQYF; CDR3 DNA: TGTGCCAGCAGCGGCCGGGACAGGGGCTACTCCTACGAGCAGTACTTC
J gene: TRBJ2-5; D gene: TRBD2; V gene: TRBV4-3; clone size: many; CDR3 protein: CASSRGTGGETQYF; CDR3 DNA: TGCGCCAGCAGCCGAGGGACGGGAGGGGAGACCCAGTACTTC
J gene: TRBJ2-1; D gene: -; V gene: TRBV7-3; clone size: few; CDR3 protein: CASSLMGNEQFF; CDR3 DNA: TGTGCCAGCAGCTTAATGGGCAATGAGCAGTTCTTC
J gene: TRBJ1-2; D gene: -; V gene: TRBV12-3/TRBV12-4; clone size: many; CDR3 protein: CASSFPHPGYTF; CDR3 DNA: TGTGCCAGCAGTTTCCCGCATCCCGGCTACACCTTC
J gene: TRBJ2-2; D gene: TRBD2; V gene: TRBV7-2; clone size: -; CDR3 protein: CASKILAGANTGELFF; CDR3 DNA: TGTGCCAGCAAGATACTAGCGGGAGCAAACACCGGGGAGCTGTTTTTT
J gene: TRBJ1-4; D gene: -; V gene: TRBV21-1; clone size: few; CDR3 protein: CASSKKWRATNEKLFF; CDR3 DNA: TGTGCCAGCAGCAAAAAGTGGAGGGCAACTAATGAAAAACTGTTTTTT
J gene: TRBJ2-2; D gene: TRBD2; V gene: TRBV5-6; clone size: few; CDR3 protein: CASSGTSGLPPGELFF; CDR3 DNA: TGTGCCAGCAGCGGAACTAGCGGCTTGCCCCCCGGGGAGCTGTTTTTT
J gene: TRBJ2-7; D gene: -; V gene: TRBV14; clone size: medium-sized; CDR3 protein: CASSQDLGRSYEQYF; CDR3 DNA: TGTGCCAGCAGCCAAGATCTAGGACGGTCCTACGAGCAGTACTTC
J gene: TRBJ2-7; D gene: TRBD1; V gene: TRBV28; clone size: many; CDR3 protein: CASSFIQDRGFRVEQYF; CDR3 DNA: TGTGCCAGCAGTTTTATTCAGGACAGGGGTTTCCGGGTCGAGCAGTACTTC
J gene: TRBJ2-3; D gene: -; V gene: TRBV7-9; clone size: many; CDR3 protein: CASSSATWDTDTQYF; CDR3 DNA: TGTGCCAGCAGCTCCGCTACCTGGGACACAGATACGCAGTATTTT
J gene: TRBJ2-7; D gene: TRBD2; V gene: TRBV28; clone size: many; CDR3 protein: CASSPTVPSGRIEQYF; CDR3 DNA: TGTGCCAGCAGTCCTACCGTTCCTAGCGGGAGGATCGAGCAGTACTTC
J gene: TRBJ2-7; D gene: -; V gene: TRBV3-1; clone size: -; CDR3 protein: CASSQVGSRSYEQYF; CDR3 DNA: TGTGCCAGCAGCCAAGTGGGAAGCCGAAGCTACGAGCAGTACTTC
J gene: TRBJ2-1; D gene: TRBD2; V gene: TRBV19; clone size: -; CDR3 protein: CASKVSSGSYNEQFF; CDR3 DNA: TGTGCCAGTAAGGTCTCTAGCGGGAGCTACAATGAGCAGTTCTTC
J gene: TRBJ2-2; D gene: TRBD2; V gene: TRBV12-3/TRBV12-4; clone size: few; CDR3 protein: CASSFASGTGELFF; CDR3 DNA: TGTGCCAGCAGTTTCGCTAGCGGCACCGGGGAGCTGTTTTTT